These T cell receptor beta chains were read from a single sample in a study of shared clonotypes between healthy human individuals. Profiled with immunoSEQ multiplex PCR; TCRdb holds only in-frame clones, not every one. The table lists around 1,100,000 clones, 70% to 80% of them singletons. Sequenced sample: memory CD4+ T cells from PBMCs. The origin of the receptors is a man between 18 and 29 years old in good health. Some clones in this sample may be carry-over from other donors' samples. CDR3s leave out the opening cysteine and the closing phenylalanine or tryptophan.

v_call: TRBV4-2
cdr3_length: 13
cdr3_aa: ASSGGEADSYEQY

v_call: TRBV7-8
cdr3_length: 14
cdr3_aa: ASSLVGGTGNQPQH

v_call: TRBV11-2
cdr3_length: 12
cdr3_aa: ASRPTGANYGYT

v_call: TRBV4-3
cdr3_length: 11
cdr3_aa: ASSQVSDEKLF

v_call: TRBV25-1
cdr3_length: 11
cdr3_aa: ASSEREDQPQH

v_call: TRBV7-7
cdr3_length: 13
cdr3_aa: ASSLAAGGYYEQY

v_call: TRBV4-1
cdr3_length: 14
cdr3_aa: ASSQDLLRGGDTQY

v_call: TRBV19
cdr3_length: 12
cdr3_aa: ASSPVRLGYGYT

v_call: TRBV7-8
cdr3_length: 13
cdr3_aa: ASSSSGIESYEQY

v_call: TRBV5-6
cdr3_length: 10
cdr3_aa: ASSFAYNEQF

v_call: TRBV7-3
cdr3_length: 12
cdr3_aa: ASSLTSGGGELF

v_call: TRBV19
cdr3_length: 13
cdr3_aa: ASSIAATQDQPQH

v_call: TRBV7-2
cdr3_length: 13
cdr3_aa: ASSQSGTGHYEQY

v_call: TRBV12-5
cdr3_length: 11
cdr3_aa: ASGFDGGTEAF

v_call: TRBV28
cdr3_length: 10
cdr3_aa: ATRDPVGTQF

v_call: TRBV14
cdr3_length: 12
cdr3_aa: ASSHLAGVWETF

v_call: TRBV28
cdr3_length: 13
cdr3_aa: ASYSPGTGQETQY

v_call: TRBV23-1
cdr3_length: 12
cdr3_aa: ASSQSVSPSKNT

v_call: TRBV28
cdr3_length: 13
cdr3_aa: ASSLLSGPNYGYT

v_call: TRBV28
cdr3_length: 9
cdr3_aa: AIIRGDEQY

v_call: TRBV2
cdr3_length: 10
cdr3_aa: ATRRDQTEAF

v_call: TRBV28
cdr3_length: 10
cdr3_aa: ASNGGGTPLH

v_call: TRBV29-1
cdr3_length: 9
cdr3_aa: SVRKNTEAF

v_call: TRBV9
cdr3_length: 13
cdr3_aa: ASSVFPLAGDTQY

v_call: TRBV4-3
cdr3_length: 13
cdr3_aa: ASSPESRGTDTQY

v_call: TRBV28
cdr3_length: 13
cdr3_aa: ASSPGLAGVQTQY

v_call: TRBV28
cdr3_length: 12
cdr3_aa: ASSLYSGLYEQY

v_call: TRBV6-1
cdr3_length: 11
cdr3_aa: ASSEPAFYEQY

v_call: TRBV6-4
cdr3_length: 11
cdr3_aa: ASSMNLNTEAF

v_call: TRBV15
cdr3_length: 13
cdr3_aa: ATSRAGGYHEKLF

v_call: TRBV7-3
cdr3_length: 12
cdr3_aa: ASSPTGSYNEQF